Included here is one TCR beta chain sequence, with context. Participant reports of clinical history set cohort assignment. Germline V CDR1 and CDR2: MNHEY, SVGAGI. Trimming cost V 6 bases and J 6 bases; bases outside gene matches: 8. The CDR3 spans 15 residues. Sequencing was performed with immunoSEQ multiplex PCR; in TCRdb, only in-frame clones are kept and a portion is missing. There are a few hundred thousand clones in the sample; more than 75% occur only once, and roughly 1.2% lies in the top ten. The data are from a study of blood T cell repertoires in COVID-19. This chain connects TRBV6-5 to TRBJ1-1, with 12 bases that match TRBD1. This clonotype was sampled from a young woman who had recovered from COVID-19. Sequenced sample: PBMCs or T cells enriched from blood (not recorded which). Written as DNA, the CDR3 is TGTGCCAGCAGCAGCACCGGGACAGGGGGCTCTGAAGCTTTCTTT. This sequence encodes CASSSTGTGGSEAFF.